This T cell receptor (beta chain) was captured by sequencing in a study of Ad26.COV2.S vaccination and SARS-CoV-2 variants. Repertoires were generated with immunoSEQ multiplex PCR, while TCRdb's copy carries only in-frame clones and drops some. The repertoire has just under 250,000 clones, roughly 88% of them found once; the top ten carry 9.5% to 12%. Germline loops: CDR1 LGHNA, CDR2 YSLEER. The V and J ends lost 2 bases and 1 base, in that order; junction bases with no gene match: 5. This CDR3 has 16 amino acids. Treatment meaning: roughly 18 received Ad26.COV2.S at low or high dose, single or two shots; roughly five received placebo; per-sample allocation not given. The samples were gathered on day 63 after the first injection of vaccine or placebo.

Sequencing was performed on peripheral blood, taken in a trial of Ad26.COV2.S vaccine versus placebo. The rearrangement uses TRBV4-3 and TRBJ2-3, with 8 nucleotides matching TRBD2. This TCR derives from a person aged 18-60 years who received the Ad26.COV2.S COVID-19 vaccine or a placebo. The CDR3 DNA reads TGCGCCAGCAGCCAAAGTATAGCGGGGCGCACAGATACGCAGTATTTT. The encoded protein is CASSQSIAGRTDTQYF.